The count of the clone carrying this T cell receptor beta chain is one. Its antigen is currently unknown. This sample was included in a study of T-cell reconstitution after alpha-beta-depleted transplantation in children. Notes on the study in general: Several hundred rapidly expanded clones from non-depleted graft cells reportedly supplied alpha-beta T cells about two months post-transplant.

CDR1 and CDR2 from the germline V gene are SGHVS and FNYEAQ. V lost 1 base to trimming and J lost 12 bases, with 22 bases between them. The CDR3 runs to 16 residues. Unique molecular identifiers were incorporated into the prepared TCRbeta library. TCRdb passed the PCR reads through MiXCR, listing each CDR3 protein once. The sample yields approximately 270,000 distinct CDR3 sequences, about 24% seen once. Sequences were derived from PBMCs, mostly from graft donor cells, sampled 360 days after TCRalphabeta/CD19-depleted stem cell transplant. This rearrangement joins TRBV7-6 to TRBJ2-1; D tentatively reads TRBD1 or TRBD2 (6 bases each). This clonotype originated in a female patient aged 2 to 10 who had a stem cell transplant for congenital amegakaryocytic thrombocytopenia, so the T cells may come from the graft donor. The CDR3 DNA is TGTGCCAGCAGCTTAGGGGCGGGATTTGCCCCCAGGGGGCAGTTCTTC. Translation gives CASSLGAGFAPRGQFF.